The next 7 T cell receptor beta chains were all read from a single sample in a study of blood T cell repertoires in COVID-19 (dated by TCRdb to between 2020 and 2021). The protocol used for the library was the immunoSEQ multiplex PCR assay. What TCRdb holds here is the immuneACCESS table cut down to in-frame rearrangements. Part of the clones is not present; checked against another copy, under half of the missing clones reflect an unresolved V gene, and the others are unexplained. This sample has over 200,000 clones in its table, and roughly nine tenths of those were observed once. The ten largest clonotypes hold roughly 4% of the sample. Input material: peripheral blood. These receptors were collected from a man between 60 and 75 years old who had recovered from COVID-19.

The CDR3 DNA reads TGTGCCAGCAGCCAAGAACAGGGGGCTCGGTATGGCTACACCTTC. Translating it yields CASSQEQGARYGYTF. The rearrangement links TRBV4-2 to TRBJ1-2; 9 nucleotides agree with TRBD1. The CDR3 runs to 15 residues. CDR1 is LGHNA and CDR2 is YNFKEQ in the germline V gene. Losses at the gene ends were 0 bases for V and 5 bases for J; bases not matched to a gene: 4.

The count of this clone is one. CDR3 region: CASSYSAGQNEQFF. The CDR3 DNA is TGTGCCAGCAGTTACTCAGCGGGGCAGAATGAGCAGTTCTTC. The chain uses TRBV6-6 and TRBJ2-1, with TRBD2 identical over 7 bases. Germline V gene lookup returns CDR1 MNHNY and CDR2 SVGAGI (reference sequence). CDR3 length equals 14 residues. Trimming took 0 bases from V and 7 from J; bases not matched to a gene: 3.

The chain couples TRBV7-3 to TRBJ2-2; maybe TRBD2 (6 bases). The ends were cut back, 4 bases at V and 9 bases at J, with 15 bases in the middle. Germline CDR1 reads SGHTA; CDR2 reads FQGTGA. This CDR3 is 14 amino acids long. The chain's CDR3 is CASSSNRDSRELFF. CDR3 DNA sequence: TGTGCCAGCAGCTCCAACCGGGACTCCCGGGAGCTGTTTTTT. The variable domain in full, with the rest retrieved from reference TRBV7-3 and TRBJ2-2, is GAGVSQTPSNKVTEKGKYVELRCDPISGHTALYWYRQSLGQGPEFLIYFQGTGAADDSGLPNDRFFAVRPEGSVSTLKIQRTERGDSAVYLCASSSNRDSRELFFGEGSRLTVL.

This clone was recorded a few times. CDR3 in amino acids: CASSLGPRDRGNGYTF. The CDR3 bases are TGTGCCAGCAGCTTGGGCCCAAGGGACAGGGGCAATGGCTACACCTTC. The genes are TRBV5-5 and TRBJ1-2; 10 bases align to TRBD1. The CDR3 is made up of 16 amino acids. CDR1 SGHKS and CDR2 YYEKEE come from the germline V gene (reference sequence). Germline trimming cut 0 bases from V and 6 bases from J; bases unmatched to any gene: 8.

The V and J genes are TRBV19 and TRBJ1-4; 10 bases fit TRBD1. The CDR3 runs 15 residues. Germline V gene data show CDR1 as LNHDA and CDR2 as SQIVND (reference sequence). The V segment lost 6 bases and the J segment 6 bases; nucleotides outside the gene matches: 7. This CDR3 reads CASRVLGTGDEKLFF. CDR3 sequence (DNA): TGTGCCAGTAGGGTTCTAGGGACAGGGGATGAAAAACTGTTTTTT. The complete variable domain, with remaining parts taken from reference TRBV19 and TRBJ1-4, reads DGGITQSPKYLFRKEGQNVTLSCEQNLNHDAMYWYRQDPGQGLRLIYYSQIVNDFQKGDIAEGYSVSREKKESFPLTVTSAQKNPTAFYLCASRVLGTGDEKLFFGSGTQLSVL.

This clone came up a few times. The chain carries TRBV29-1 and TRBJ2-7; 9 positions match TRBD1. V lost 5 bases and J lost 6; bases outside the gene matches: 8. The CDR3 runs 13 residues. In germline, CDR1 is SQVTM, CDR2 ANQGSEA. Here the CDR3 DNA reads TGCAGCGTTTCCGGGACAGGGTACATCGAGCAGTACTTC. This encodes CSVSGTGYIEQYF.

This chain uses TRBV7-3 with TRBJ2-7; D may be TRBD2 (5 bases). V was trimmed by 8 bases and J by 9 bases, leaving 20 bases between them. The germline V gene has CDR1 SGHTA and CDR2 FQGTGA. This CDR3 contains 13 residues. The CDR3 DNA reads TGTGCCAGCGGAATGGATACGGGGAAGAGGCAGTACTTC. This encodes CASGMDTGKRQYF. Drawing the rest from reference TRBV7-3 and TRBJ2-7, the complete variable domain is GAGVSQTPSNKVTEKGKYVELRCDPISGHTALYWYRQSLGQGPEFLIYFQGTGAADDSGLPNDRFFAVRPEGSVSTLKIQRTERGDSAVYLCASGMDTGKRQYFGPGTRLTVT.